The entry below gives a single T cell receptor beta chain sequence along with its context. Its specificity is unknown. The junction had 3 bases not matched to a gene; V was cut back by 5 bases and J by 2 bases. This CDR3 comprises 14 residues. CDR1 and CDR2 from the germline V gene are MNHEY and SVGEGT. Quantitative barcoded 5'-RACE was used to prepare TCR beta libraries. TCRdb used MiXCR to reprocess the 5' RACE reads, holding one entry per CDR3 protein. The profile shows about 800,000 distinct CDR3 sequences, about 11% of them singletons. This sample was included in a study of CD8 T cells in ankylosing spondylitis. Study results and limitations: Disease-linked clones reportedly showed significant enrichment in matched ankylosing spondylitis synovial fluid. Disease-linked clones proved CD8+ and comparatively uncommon in peripheral blood. A TCR beta motif made of about eight highly homologous variants seemed typical of ankylosing spondylitis blood. Earlier work had already found some motif variants in reactive arthritis synovial fluid and blood.

The V gene is TRBV6-2 or TRBV6-3, the J gene TRBJ2-5; the match to TRBD2 covers 9 bases. The TCR sequence derives from a male donor with ankylosing spondylitis. The sequenced sample consisted of blood, either unsorted or a sorted T cell fraction (not recorded which). CDR3 nucleotide sequence: TGTGCCAGCAGTAGCGGGGGGCGTCAAGAGACCCAGTACTTC. Residues: CASSSGGRQETQYF.